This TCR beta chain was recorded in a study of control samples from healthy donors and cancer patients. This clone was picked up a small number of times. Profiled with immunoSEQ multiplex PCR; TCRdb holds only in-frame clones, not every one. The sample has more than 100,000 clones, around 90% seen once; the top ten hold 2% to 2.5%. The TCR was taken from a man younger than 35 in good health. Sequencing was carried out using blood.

CDR3 loop: CASSPSSGGTDTQYF. Written as DNA, the CDR3 is TGTGCCAGCAGTCCTTCTAGCGGGGGTACAGATACGCAGTATTTT. This sequence joins TRBV25-1 and TRBJ2-3, with 10 nucleotides matching TRBD2. The V gene's germline CDR1 is MGHDK and CDR2 SYGVNS. This CDR3 contains 15 residues. With 5 bases clipped from V and 3 bases from J, the junction kept 5 bases outside the gene matches.